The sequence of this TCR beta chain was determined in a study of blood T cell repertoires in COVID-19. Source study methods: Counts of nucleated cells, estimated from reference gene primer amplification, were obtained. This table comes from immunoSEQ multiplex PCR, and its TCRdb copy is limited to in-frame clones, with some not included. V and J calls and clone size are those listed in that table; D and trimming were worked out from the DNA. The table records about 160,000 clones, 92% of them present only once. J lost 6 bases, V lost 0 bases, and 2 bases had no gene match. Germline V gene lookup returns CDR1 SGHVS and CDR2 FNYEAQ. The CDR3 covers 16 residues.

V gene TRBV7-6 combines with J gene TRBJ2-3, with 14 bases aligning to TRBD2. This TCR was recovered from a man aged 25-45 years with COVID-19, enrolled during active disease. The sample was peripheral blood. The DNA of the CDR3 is TGTGCCAGCAGCTTAGCCGGGACTAGCGGGGGTGATACGCAGTATTTT. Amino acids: CASSLAGTSGGDTQYF.